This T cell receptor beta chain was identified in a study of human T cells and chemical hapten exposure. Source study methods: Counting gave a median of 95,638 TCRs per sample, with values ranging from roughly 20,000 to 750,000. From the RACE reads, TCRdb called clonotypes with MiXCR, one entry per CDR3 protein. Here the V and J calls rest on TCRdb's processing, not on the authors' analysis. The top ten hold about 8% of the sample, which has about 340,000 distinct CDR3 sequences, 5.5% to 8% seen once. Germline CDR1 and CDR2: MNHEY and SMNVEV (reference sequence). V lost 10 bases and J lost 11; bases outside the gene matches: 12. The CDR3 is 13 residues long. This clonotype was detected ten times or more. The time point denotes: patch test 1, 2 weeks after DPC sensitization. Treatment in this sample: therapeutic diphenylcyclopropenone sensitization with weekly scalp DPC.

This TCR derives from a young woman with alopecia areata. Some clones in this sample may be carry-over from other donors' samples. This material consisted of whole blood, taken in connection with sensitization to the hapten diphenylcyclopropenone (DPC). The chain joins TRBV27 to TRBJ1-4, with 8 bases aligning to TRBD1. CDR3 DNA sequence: TGTGCCACCACGACAGGGGCATTTGAGAAACTGTTTTTT. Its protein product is CATTTGAFEKLFF. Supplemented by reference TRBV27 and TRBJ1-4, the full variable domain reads EAQVTQNPRYLITVTGKKLTVTCSQNMNHEYMSWYRQDPGLGLRQIYYSMNVEVTDKGDVPEGYKVSRKEKRNFPLILESPSPNQTSLYFCATTTGAFEKLFFGSGTQLSVL.